The clone carrying this TCR beta chain came up many times. No antigen is known for it. This entry belongs to a study of metastatic and nonmetastatic thyroid tumors. Study-wide results and caveats: When malignant thyroid tumors were compared with benign nodules, TCR beta diversity was reportedly significantly higher in the malignant tumors. This held in both blood and tumor samples.

MiXCR was used by TCRdb to re-call the PCR reads. The sample lists 30,000 to 35,000 clones; roughly 17% were seen once. V lost 0 bases and J 6 bases, leaving 8 bases between the germline ends. This CDR3 region has 13 residues. The germline CDR1 and CDR2 sequences are LGHDT and YNNKEL (reference sequence). Patients underwent thyroid surgery, and none had received any treatment before it. Sample: blood. This chain links TRBV3-1 with TRBJ1-1; D is undetermined. The sequence was collected from a female donor with papillary thyroid cancer or a benign thyroid nodule (not recorded which). Some clones in this sample may be carry-over from other donors' samples. Here the CDR3 DNA reads TGTGCCAGCAGCCAAGATGGGGTTTCTGAAGCTTTCTTT. Amino acids: CASSQDGVSEAFF.